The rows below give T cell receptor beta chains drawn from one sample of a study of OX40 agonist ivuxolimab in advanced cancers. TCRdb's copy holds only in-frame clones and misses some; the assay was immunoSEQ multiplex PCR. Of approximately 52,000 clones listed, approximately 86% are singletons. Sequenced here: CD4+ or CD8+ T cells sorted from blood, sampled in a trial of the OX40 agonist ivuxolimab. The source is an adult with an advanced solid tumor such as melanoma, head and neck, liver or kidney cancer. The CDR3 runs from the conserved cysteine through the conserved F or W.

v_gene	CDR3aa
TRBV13	CASSLTGGTYGYTF
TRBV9	CASSVGGNGNTIYF
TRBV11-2	CASSYGDYEQYF
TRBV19	CASSIEDSFYSNQPQHF
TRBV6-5	CASSLGGGPQHF
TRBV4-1	CASSQDRVSIPGKLFF
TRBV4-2	CASSQVKGQGELWVSYEQYF
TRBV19	CASSIETYNEQFF
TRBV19	CASSILGTGTDTQYF
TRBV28	CASSFYMGTGDTGELFF
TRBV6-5	CASSYGTGLYEQYF
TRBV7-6	CASSSGDTYTDTQYF
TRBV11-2	CASSRQAREQETQYF